Ten or more counts support the clone carrying this TCR beta chain. Its specificity is not known. Unique molecular identifiers were incorporated into the prepared TCRbeta library. TCRdb analysed the PCR reads with MiXCR anew, one entry per CDR3 protein. The sample has roughly 500,000 distinct CDR3 sequences, about 10% seen once. The sample belongs to a study of T-cell reconstitution after alpha-beta-depleted transplantation in children. Broader study findings: Day-60 TCRbeta diversity that was high in some patients was derived from surviving recipient T cells and thymic progenitors. One year post-transplant, T-cell counts and diversity were largely derived from T cells produced anew.

This material consisted of PBMCs, taken before TCRalphabeta/CD19-depleted stem cell transplant. This receptor was obtained from a child younger than 10 with inherited bone marrow failure, due to receive a stem cell transplant.

CDR3 residues: CASSLEGQRNTIYF. The CDR3 bases are TGTGCCAGCAGTCTCGAGGGACAGAGAAACACCATATATTTT. The chain has TRBV12-3 or TRBV12-4 and TRBJ1-3; 7 nucleotides agree with TRBD1. The CDR3 is made up of 14 amino acids. V lost 5 bases to trimming and J lost 5 bases; unmatched junction nucleotides: 6.